The entry that follows covers one TCR beta chain sequence. The target antigen is unknown. Trimming removed 7 bases at V and 7 bases at J, with 14 bases between. The CDR3 consists of 13 residues. Germline V gene lookup returns CDR1 MDHEN and CDR2 SYDVKM. This sample was included in a study of OX40 agonist ivuxolimab in advanced cancers. Study-level background: Patients with hepatocellular carcinoma, melanoma, renal cell or head and neck cancer made up the dose-escalation patients. Study results and caveats: Partial responders treated at 0.1-3.0 mg/kg exhibited clonal expansion among the lowest measured. With doses of 0.1 to 3.0 mg/kg, CD4+ and CD8+ blood T cells had undergone clonal expansion by week 6.

Only in-frame clones appear in the TCRdb table, and some are missing; sequencing was by immunoSEQ multiplex PCR. This table holds about 73,000 clones, 85% to 90% found once. Researchers took blood at baseline, on cycle 4 day 1, and on cycle 7 day 1. The input for sequencing was CD4+ or CD8+ T cells sorted from blood, taken in a trial of the OX40 agonist ivuxolimab. The TCR comes from an adult with an advanced solid tumor such as melanoma, head and neck, liver or kidney cancer. This rearrangement joins TRBV28 to TRBJ1-5, with D possibly matching TRBD1 (5 bases). The CDR3 nucleotides read TGTGCCAGCAAGGGACCTGGGGGGCAGCCCCAGCATTTT. Protein: CASKGPGGQPQHF. The whole variable domain, remainder taken from reference TRBV28 and TRBJ1-5, is DVKVTQSSRYLVKRTGEKVFLECVQDMDHENMFWYRQDPGLGLRLIYFSYDVKMKEKGDIPEGYSVSREKKERFSLILESASTNQTSMYLCASKGPGGQPQHFGDGTRLSIL.